The 30 T cell receptor beta chains presented below share a single source sample, sequenced in a study of cytomegalovirus exposure and HLA in healthy donors. Vbeta (60) and Jbeta (13) primers were used in the PCR. The assay was immunoSEQ multiplex PCR, and TCRdb's table has in-frame clones only and misses some. This repertoire shows 150,000 to 200,000 clones, approximately 75% found once; its top ten account for more than 3.5%. Sequenced: PBMCs. The receptors stem from a man aged 25 to 40 in good health and CMV-seropositive.

This CDR3 is CAWSPGQGANSPLHF. The CDR3 DNA is TGTGCCTGGAGTCCCGGACAGGGGGCAAATTCACCCCTCCACTTT. This chain connects TRBV30 to TRBJ1-6, with TRBD1 identical over 11 bases. The germline V gene has CDR1 GTSNPN and CDR2 SVGIG (reference sequence). The ends lost 2 bases at V and 7 bases at J; junction bases unmatched: 4. CDR3 length: 15 amino acids.

The gene calls are TRBV7-6 and TRBJ2-2; D is uncertain. There are 15 residues in the CDR3. Germline CDR1 SGHVS, CDR2 FNYEAQ. Trimming stripped 1 base from V and 8 bases from J, with 14 bases between. CDR3 nucleotides: TGTGCCAGCAGCTTAGTATCTGATAGTCCTGGGGAGCTGTTTTTT. Amino acids: CASSLVSDSPGELFF. The variable domain in full, with the rest retrieved from reference TRBV7-6 and TRBJ2-2, is GAGVSQSPRYKVTKRGQDVALRCDPISGHVSLYWYRQALGQGPEFLTYFNYEAQQDKSGLPNDRFSAERPEGSISTLTIQRTEQRDSAMYRCASSLVSDSPGELFFGEGSRLTVL.

This clone occurred once. V is TRBV2 and J is TRBJ2-7, with a weak D call TRBD2 (5 bases). Germline CDR1 SNHLY, CDR2 FYNNEI. The CDR3 runs to 14 residues. Deletions cut 5 bases from V and 4 bases from J, with 15 bases between. The CDR3 sequence is CASSTYGVGYEQYF. CDR3 in DNA: TGTGCCAGCAGTACCTACGGGGTGGGATACGAGCAGTACTTC.

This clone was observed a handful of times. The CDR3 spells CSVGRETNEKLFF. The CDR3 nucleotides are TGCAGCGTCGGCAGGGAAACTAATGAAAAACTGTTTTTT. The J gene is TRBJ1-4, the V gene TRBV29-1; TRBD1 is a possible D gene (5 bases). The CDR3 is 13 amino acids. V was shortened by 6 bases and J by 1 base, with 9 bases between the two germline ends. In germline, CDR1 is SQVTM, CDR2 ANQGSEA. Full variable domain (remainder filled in from reference TRBV29-1 and TRBJ1-4): SAVISQKPSRDICQRGTSLTIQCQVDSQVTMMFWYRQQPGQSLTLIATANQGSEATYESGFVIDKFPISRPNLTFSTLTVSNMSPEDSSIYLCSVGRETNEKLFFGSGTQLSVL.

The CDR3 loop is CASSQTADRGYGYTF. The CDR3 nucleotides are TGCGCCAGCAGCCAGACTGCCGACCGCGGCTATGGCTACACCTTC. The V call is TRBV4-3, the J call TRBJ1-2; the D is unclear. In germline, CDR1 is LGHNA, CDR2 YSLEER. V shed 3 bases and J shed 4 bases, with 15 bases lying between them. This CDR3 is 15 amino acids long.

The rearrangement uses TRBV19 and TRBJ2-3; 11 bases are shared with TRBD2. V shed 7 bases, J shed 0 bases, and the junction held 3 bases outside the gene matches. Germline CDR1 LNHDA, CDR2 SQIVND (reference sequence). This CDR3 has 15 amino acids. CDR3 DNA sequence: TGTGCCAGTACTTTAGCGGGGGGGAGCACAGATACGCAGTATTTT. Its protein is CASTLAGGSTDTQYF.

This clone was recorded a few times. The chain recombines TRBV14 with TRBJ1-1; possible D gene TRBD1, 5 bases. This CDR3 comprises 15 residues. Per germline, CDR1 SGHDN and CDR2 FVKESK. With 4 bases removed from V and 4 bases from J, the gap between germline ends came to 16 bases. This chain's CDR3 is CASSLALWGGTEAFF. CDR3 bases: TGTGCCAGCAGCCTCGCCCTTTGGGGGGGCACTGAAGCTTTCTTT.

The chain employs TRBV18 and TRBJ1-3, with D possibly TRBD1 on 6 matching bases. Between the trimmed V and J ends, which lost 3 bases and 0 bases, there was a span of 6 bases. The CDR3 covers 14 residues. Germline V CDR1 and CDR2: KGHSH, LQKENI. CDR3 DNA: TGTGCCAGCTCACCGGACAGCTCTGGAAACACCATATATTTT. Translation gives CASSPDSSGNTIYF.

This chain links TRBV5-4 with TRBJ2-7; TRBD2 matches 7 bases. V lost 3 bases, J lost 2 bases, and 8 bases stayed unmatched. Per germline, CDR1 SGHNT and CDR2 YYREEE (reference sequence). The CDR3 loop spans 15 amino acids. CDR3 sequence reads: CASSSGPGGTYEQYF. CDR3 nucleotide sequence: TGTGCCAGCAGCTCGGGACCGGGGGGAACCTACGAGCAGTACTTC.

The V and J genes are TRBV27 and TRBJ2-1, with 7 bases lining up with TRBD1. V trimming: 2 bases; J trimming: 5 bases; junction bases outside the gene matches: 9. The CDR3 sequence is 16 residues long. The germline V gene encodes CDR1 MNHEY and CDR2 SMNVEV (reference sequence). The CDR3 DNA is TGTGCCAGCAGTTTAATCGGGGCAGGGGGAGACAATGAGCAGTTCTTC. This sequence encodes CASSLIGAGGDNEQFF.

The sample holds one count of this clone. The gene calls are TRBV27 and TRBJ2-3, with 7 bases matching TRBD2. Germline V gene lookup returns CDR1 MNHEY and CDR2 SMNVEV (reference sequence). CDR3 size: 15 residues. With V trimmed by 1 base and J by 2 bases, 3 bases remained unmatched. CDR3 region: CASSLWGLTTDTQYF. The CDR3 coding sequence is TGTGCCAGCAGTTTATGGGGACTAACCACAGATACGCAGTATTTT.

The chain couples TRBV6-6 to TRBJ2-7; D uncertain. The CDR3 contains 14 residues. Germline assignment: CDR1 MNHNY and CDR2 SVGAGI (reference sequence). V lost 6 bases to trimming and J lost 4 bases, with 16 bases between them. CDR3 coding DNA: TGTGCCAGCAGCGACTTACCTTGGCAGTACGAGCAGTACTTC. Protein: CASSDLPWQYEQYF.

The CDR3 protein is CASSFRQDANEKLFF. In DNA, the CDR3 is TGTGCCAGCAGTTTCCGACAGGATGCTAATGAAAAACTGTTTTTT. The chain joins TRBV28 to TRBJ1-4, with D perhaps matching TRBD1 (6 bases). Deletions cut 3 bases from V and 3 bases from J, with 11 bases between. Germline loops: CDR1 MDHEN, CDR2 SYDVKM. The CDR3 is 15 amino acids. The full variable domain, completed using reference TRBV28 and TRBJ1-4, is DVKVTQSSRYLVKRTGEKVFLECVQDMDHENMFWYRQDPGLGLRLIYFSYDVKMKEKGDIPEGYSVSREKKERFSLILESASTNQTSMYLCASSFRQDANEKLFFGSGTQLSVL.

The chain is built from TRBV27 and TRBJ1-1, with TRBD1 matching 11 bases. J lost 7 bases, V lost 3 bases, and 16 bases had no gene match. Germline V gives CDR1 MNHEY, CDR2 SMNVEV (reference sequence). This CDR3 spans 18 amino acids. The CDR3 nucleotides are TGTGCCAGCAGTTTGAGTTTGGACAGGGGGCTTCGAGGAGGTGAAGCTTTCTTT. It specifies CASSLSLDRGLRGGEAFF.

The chain combines TRBV13 with TRBJ2-3, with D unresolved. The V and J ends lost 5 bases and 4 bases respectively, with 10 bases between them. CDR3 size: 13 residues. The germline V gene encodes CDR1 PRHDT and CDR2 FYEKMQ (reference sequence). The CDR3 loop is CASSPLRADTQYF. The DNA of the CDR3 is TGTGCCAGCAGCCCCCTAAGAGCAGATACGCAGTATTTT.

A note on this clone: The sample has other DNA sequences that encode this CDR3 too. This chain uses TRBV20-1 with TRBJ1-1; D not certain. The CDR3 loop spans 11 amino acids. The V gene lost 3 bases and the J gene lost 2 bases, with 4 bases spanning the gap. Looked up from germline, CDR1 is DFQATT and CDR2 is SNEGSKA (reference sequence). Here the CDR3 DNA reads TGCAGTGCTAGTCGTAACACTGAAGCTTTCTTT. Amino acid sequence: CSASRNTEAFF.

This chain joins TRBV7-6 and TRBJ2-2, with TRBD2 matching over 7 bases. Germline V gene data show CDR1 as SGHVS and CDR2 as FNYEAQ. The CDR3 runs to 16 residues. After removal of 2 bases from V and 4 bases from J, the junction contained 7 bases not matched to a gene. The DNA for the CDR3 is TGTGCCAGCAGCTTAATTGATGGGGGGGGCACCGGGGAGCTGTTTTTT. This codes for CASSLIDGGGTGELFF.

This sequence joins TRBV21-1 and TRBJ2-7; the listed D gene, TRBD1, was not tested against the DNA. TRBV21-1 is an annotated pseudogene. There are 13 residues in the CDR3. CDR3 sequence: CASAGTGFNEQYF. The CDR3 DNA reads as TGTGCCAGCGCCGGGACAGGGTTCAACGAGCAGTACTTC.

The V gene is TRBV19, the J gene TRBJ2-2; 8 bases agree with TRBD1. V dropped 4 bases and J dropped 6; count of bases not matched to a gene: 10. Per germline, CDR1 LNHDA and CDR2 SQIVND (reference sequence). This CDR3 comprises 16 residues. CDR3 sequence: CASSKERTGLPGELFF. For the CDR3, the DNA is TGTGCCAGTAGTAAAGAGAGGACAGGGCTACCCGGGGAGCTGTTTTTT.

The chain has TRBV9 and TRBJ2-2; 7 bases line up with TRBD2. This CDR3 is 16 amino acids long. The trim removed 4 bases at V and 0 bases at J, leaving 6 bases unmatched. Germline V gene data show CDR1 as SGDLS and CDR2 as YYNGEE. CDR3 amino acids: CASSIRAGPNTGELFF. The CDR3 nucleotides are TGTGCCAGCAGCATCCGAGCGGGGCCGAACACCGGGGAGCTGTTTTTT.

The rearrangement links TRBV2 to TRBJ2-3; D might be TRBD1 (5 bases). CDR1 and CDR2 (germline): SNHLY, FYNNEI. The germline V and J ends were trimmed by 7 bases and 2 bases, with 22 bases remaining between them. CDR3 length: 17 amino acids. The CDR3 loop is CASIGRLTAQNTDTQYF. The CDR3 bases are TGTGCCAGCATTGGTCGGTTGACAGCGCAAAACACAGATACGCAGTATTTT.

This chain links TRBV5-1 with TRBJ2-3; 7 nucleotides line up with TRBD1. With V trimmed by 4 bases and J by 2 bases, 10 bases remained unmatched. The CDR3 sequence is 16 residues long. Germline lookup yields CDR1 SGHRS and CDR2 YFSETQ. This CDR3 reads CASSIGTAQFTDTQYF. The CDR3, as DNA: TGCGCCAGCAGCATAGGGACAGCCCAATTCACAGATACGCAGTATTTT.

This sequence joins TRBV9 and TRBJ1-1; a possible D gene is TRBD1 (5 bases). The length of the CDR3 is 15 residues. CDR1 and CDR2 (germline): SGDLS, YYNGEE. V was shortened by 4 bases and J by 0 bases, with 13 bases between the two germline ends. This chain's CDR3 is CASSLKTDMNTEAFF. The CDR3 DNA reads as TGTGCCAGCAGCTTAAAGACAGACATGAACACTGAAGCTTTCTTT.

The chain uses TRBV25-1 and TRBJ2-2; D uncertain. The V gene's germline CDR1 is MGHDK and CDR2 SYGVNS. CDR3 length equals 13 residues. V lost 3 bases and J 4 bases, leaving 6 bases between the germline ends. CDR3 nucleotide sequence: TGTGCCAGCAGTGAGTCGGGCACCGGGGAGCTGTTTTTT. Its translation: CASSESGTGELFF.

In DNA, the CDR3 is TGTGCCAGCAGCTTAGGGGGGCCCTACGAGCAGTACTTC. Its translation is CASSLGGPYEQYF. V is TRBV7-9 and J is TRBJ2-7; a weak D match, TRBD1 (6 bases). V lost 1 base to trimming and J lost 2 bases, with 6 bases between them. Germline-derived CDR1 and CDR2 are SEHNR and FQNEAQ (reference sequence). There are 13 residues in the CDR3.

V usage is TRBV6-5 and J usage is TRBJ1-5, with D perhaps TRBD1 (6 bases). Germline V gene lookup returns CDR1 MNHEY and CDR2 SVGAGI. The ends were cut back, 0 bases at V and 5 bases at J, with 11 bases in the middle. The CDR3 loop spans 15 amino acids. The CDR3 region has the DNA TGTGCCAGCAGTTACTCTGGCGGGGGGCATCAGCCCCAGCATTTT. Translation: CASSYSGGGHQPQHF.

V and J are TRBV5-1 and TRBJ2-1, with D possibly TRBD1 on 5 matching bases. The V end was cut by 0 bases, the J end by 4 bases, with 35 bases between. The CDR3 has 23 amino acids. Germline values: CDR1 SGHRS, CDR2 YFSETQ. The CDR3 here is CASSLAVGEMAYRSHGRYNEQFF. In nucleotides, the CDR3 is TGCGCCAGCAGCTTGGCCGTTGGGGAAATGGCCTACAGGTCGCATGGAAGATACAATGAGCAGTTCTTC.

V usage is TRBV2 and J usage is TRBJ1-1, with a possible D match to TRBD1 (6 bases). The CDR3 length is 12 residues. Deletions cut 7 bases from V and 11 bases from J, with 17 bases between. Germline V gives CDR1 SNHLY, CDR2 FYNNEI. Here the CDR3 reads CASTPPARGAFF. The CDR3, as DNA: TGTGCCAGCACCCCCCCGGCGAGGGGGGCTTTCTTT. The complete variable domain, with remaining parts taken from reference TRBV2 and TRBJ1-1, reads EPEVTQTPSHQVTQMGQEVILRCVPISNHLYFYWYRQILGQKVEFLVSFYNNEISEKSEIFDDQFSVERPDGSNFTLKIRSTKLEDSAMYFCASTPPARGAFFGQGTRLTVV.

This clone was counted once. The sample contains more than one DNA sequence encoding this CDR3. V is TRBV4-1 and J is TRBJ2-7; D is perhaps TRBD2 (6 bases). V lost 1 base and J lost 0, with 10 bases in between. Germline-derived CDR1 and CDR2 are MGHRA and YSYEKL. CDR3 length: 15 residues. The CDR3, as DNA: TGCGCCAGCAGCCAAGTTGGAGGGGCCTCCTACGAGCAGTACTTC. Translation: CASSQVGGASYEQYF.

The chain is built from TRBV2 and TRBJ2-1; 8 bases agree with TRBD2. V shed 6 bases and J 0 bases; nucleotides not matched to a gene: 4. The CDR3 loop spans 15 amino acids. Germline V CDR1 and CDR2: SNHLY, FYNNEI. CDR3 residues: CASRRGGSSYNEQFF. The CDR3, as DNA: TGTGCCAGCAGACGCGGGGGGAGCTCCTACAATGAGCAGTTCTTC.